This T cell receptor (beta chain) is from a study of blood T cell repertoires in COVID-19. Overall study context: Acute-phase and convalescent COVID-19 samples originated in the United States, Italy and Spain. From T cells, B-cell-depleted T cells, or PBMCs came the material, which was cDNA or gDNA.

V lost 4 bases and J lost 5; bases outside the gene matches: 10. This CDR3 has 16 residues. Germline loops: CDR1 SGHRS, CDR2 YFSETQ. In the authors' workflow: Researchers report that nucleated cell counts were estimated from reference gene primer amplification. Repertoires were generated with immunoSEQ multiplex PCR, while TCRdb's copy carries only in-frame clones and drops some. V, J and clone size are those of that table, while D and trimming were read from the DNA. The top ten clones hold approximately 7.1% of a sample with 40,000 to 55,000 clones, approximately 80% of them seen once. The sequence was collected from a human donor in a cohort sampled during active COVID-19. The chain is built from TRBV5-1 and TRBJ1-4, with TRBD1 matching 8 bases. Sequenced sample: peripheral blood. CDR3 residues: CASSLTGAAKNEKLFF. CDR3 nucleotide sequence: TGCGCCAGCAGCCTGACAGGGGCGGCCAAGAATGAAAAACTGTTTTTT.